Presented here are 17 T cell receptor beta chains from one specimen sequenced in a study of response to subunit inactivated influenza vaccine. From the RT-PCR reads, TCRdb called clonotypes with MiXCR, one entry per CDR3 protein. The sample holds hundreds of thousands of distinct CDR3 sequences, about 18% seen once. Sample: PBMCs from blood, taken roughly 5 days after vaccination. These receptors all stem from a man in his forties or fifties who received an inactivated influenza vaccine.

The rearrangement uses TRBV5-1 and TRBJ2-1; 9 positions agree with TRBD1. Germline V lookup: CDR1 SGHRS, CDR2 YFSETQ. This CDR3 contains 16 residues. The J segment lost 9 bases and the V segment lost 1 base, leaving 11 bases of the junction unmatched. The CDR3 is CASSLYGQGMVGEQFF. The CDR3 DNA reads TGCGCCAGCAGCTTGTACGGACAGGGGATGGTTGGTGAGCAGTTCTTC.

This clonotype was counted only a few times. CDR3 protein: CASSFVGTRSGELFF. The CDR3 nucleotides read TGTGCCAGCAGCTTCGTCGGGACTCGGAGTGGGGAGCTGTTTTTT. J is TRBJ2-2 and V is TRBV7-9, with D tentatively TRBD2 (6 bases). From germline, CDR1 is SEHNR and CDR2 FQNEAQ (reference sequence). The CDR3 is 15 amino acids. The germline V and J ends were trimmed by 3 bases and 8 bases, with 16 bases remaining between them. Supplemented by reference TRBV7-9 and TRBJ2-2, the full variable domain reads DTGVSQNPRHKITKRGQNVTFRCDPISEHNRLYWYRQTLGQGPEFLTYFQNEAQLEKSRLLSDRFSAERPKGSFSTLEIQRTEQGDSAMYLCASSFVGTRSGELFFGEGSRLTVL.

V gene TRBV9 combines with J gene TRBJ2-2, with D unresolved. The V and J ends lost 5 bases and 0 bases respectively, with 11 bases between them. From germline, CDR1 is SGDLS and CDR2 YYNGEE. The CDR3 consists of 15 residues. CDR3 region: CASSPPGANTGELFF. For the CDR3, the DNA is TGTGCCAGCAGTCCTCCGGGCGCGAACACCGGGGAGCTGTTTTTT. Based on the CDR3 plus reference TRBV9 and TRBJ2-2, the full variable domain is DSGVTQTPKHLITATGQRVTLRCSPRSGDLSVYWYQQSLDQGLQFLIQYYNGEERAKGNILERFSAQQFPDLHSELNLSSLELGDSALYFCASSPPGANTGELFFGEGSRLTVL.

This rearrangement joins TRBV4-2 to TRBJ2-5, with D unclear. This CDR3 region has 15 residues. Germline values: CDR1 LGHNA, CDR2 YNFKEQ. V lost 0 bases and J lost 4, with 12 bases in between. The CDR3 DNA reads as TGTGCCAGCAGCCAAGATCGTAGGGTGGTAGAGACCCAGTACTTC. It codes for CASSQDRRVVETQYF.

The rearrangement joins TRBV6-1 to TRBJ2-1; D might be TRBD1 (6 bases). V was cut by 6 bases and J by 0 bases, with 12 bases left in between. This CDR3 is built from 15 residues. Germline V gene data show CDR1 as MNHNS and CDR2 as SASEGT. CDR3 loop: CASRGDISSYNEQFF. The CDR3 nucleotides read TGTGCCAGCAGAGGGGACATCAGCTCCTACAATGAGCAGTTCTTC.

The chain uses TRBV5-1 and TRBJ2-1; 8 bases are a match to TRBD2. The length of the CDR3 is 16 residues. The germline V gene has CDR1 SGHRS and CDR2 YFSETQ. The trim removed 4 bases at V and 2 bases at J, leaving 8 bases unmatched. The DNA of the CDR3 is TGCGCCAGCAGCCCGGGGGGGCTCCGGGCCTACAATGAGCAGTTCTTC. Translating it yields CASSPGGLRAYNEQFF.

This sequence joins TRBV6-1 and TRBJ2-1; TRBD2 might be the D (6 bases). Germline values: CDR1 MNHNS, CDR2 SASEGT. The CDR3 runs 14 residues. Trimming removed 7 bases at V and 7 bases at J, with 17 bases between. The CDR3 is CASTKGGIANEQFF. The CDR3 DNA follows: TGTGCCAGCACCAAAGGCGGGATAGCGAATGAGCAGTTCTTC.

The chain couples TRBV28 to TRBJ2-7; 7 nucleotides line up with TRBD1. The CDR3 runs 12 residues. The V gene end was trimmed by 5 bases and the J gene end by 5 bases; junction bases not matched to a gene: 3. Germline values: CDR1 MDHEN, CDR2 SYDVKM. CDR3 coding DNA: TGTGCCAGCAGTGACAGGGTCCACGAGCAGTACTTC. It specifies CASSDRVHEQYF.

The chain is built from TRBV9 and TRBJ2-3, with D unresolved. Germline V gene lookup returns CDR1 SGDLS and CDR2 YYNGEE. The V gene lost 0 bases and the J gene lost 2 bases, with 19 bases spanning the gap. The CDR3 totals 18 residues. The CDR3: CASSVATSIQTLTDTQYF. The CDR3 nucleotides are TGTGCCAGCAGCGTAGCCACTTCTATCCAGACACTCACAGATACGCAGTATTTT.

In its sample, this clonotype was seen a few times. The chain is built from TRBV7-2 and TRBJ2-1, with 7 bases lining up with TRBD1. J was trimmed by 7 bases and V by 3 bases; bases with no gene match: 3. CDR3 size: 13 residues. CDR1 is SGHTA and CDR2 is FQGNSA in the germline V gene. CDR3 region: CASSFRDRNEQFF. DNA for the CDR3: TGTGCCAGCAGCTTCCGGGACAGAAATGAGCAGTTCTTC.

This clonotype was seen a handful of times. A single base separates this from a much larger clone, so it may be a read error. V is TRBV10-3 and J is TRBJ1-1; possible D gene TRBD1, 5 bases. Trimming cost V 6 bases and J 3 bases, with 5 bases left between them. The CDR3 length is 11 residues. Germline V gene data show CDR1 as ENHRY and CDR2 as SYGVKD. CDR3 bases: TGTGCCATCAGGGGGGACACTGAAGCTTTCTTT. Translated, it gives CAIRGDTEAFF.

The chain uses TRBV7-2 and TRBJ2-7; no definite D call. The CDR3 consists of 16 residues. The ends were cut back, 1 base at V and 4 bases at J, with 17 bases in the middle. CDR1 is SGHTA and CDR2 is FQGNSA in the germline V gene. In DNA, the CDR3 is TGTGCCAGCAGCTTAGATTCGGCCTCCAGAATTTACGAGCAGTACTTC. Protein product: CASSLDSASRIYEQYF.

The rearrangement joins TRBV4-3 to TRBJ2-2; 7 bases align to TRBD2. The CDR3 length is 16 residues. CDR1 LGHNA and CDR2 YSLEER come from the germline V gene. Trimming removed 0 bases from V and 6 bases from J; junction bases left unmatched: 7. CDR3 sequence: CASSQDQTGGAGELFF. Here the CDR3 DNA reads TGCGCCAGCAGCCAAGATCAAACGGGAGGTGCCGGGGAGCTGTTTTTT.

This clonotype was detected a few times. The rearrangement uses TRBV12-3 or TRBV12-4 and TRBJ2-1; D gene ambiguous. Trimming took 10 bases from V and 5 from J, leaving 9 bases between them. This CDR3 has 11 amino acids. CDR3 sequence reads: CANPPDNEQFF. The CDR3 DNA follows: TGTGCCAACCCCCCGGACAATGAGCAGTTCTTC.

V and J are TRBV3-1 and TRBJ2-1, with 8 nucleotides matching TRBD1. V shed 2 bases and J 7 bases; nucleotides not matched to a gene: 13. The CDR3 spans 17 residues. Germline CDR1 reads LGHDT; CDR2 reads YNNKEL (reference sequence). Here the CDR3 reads CASSQRMRAGGLNEQFF. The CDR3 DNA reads TGTGCCAGCAGCCAAAGAATGCGGGCAGGGGGCTTGAATGAGCAGTTCTTC.

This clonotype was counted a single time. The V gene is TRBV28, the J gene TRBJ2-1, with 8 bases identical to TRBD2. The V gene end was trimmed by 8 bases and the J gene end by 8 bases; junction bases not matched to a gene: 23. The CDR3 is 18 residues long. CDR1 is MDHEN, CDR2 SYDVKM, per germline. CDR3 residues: CASGPLLAMSGRYHEQFF. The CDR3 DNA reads TGTGCCAGCGGCCCCCTTCTCGCTATGAGCGGGAGATATCATGAGCAGTTCTTC.

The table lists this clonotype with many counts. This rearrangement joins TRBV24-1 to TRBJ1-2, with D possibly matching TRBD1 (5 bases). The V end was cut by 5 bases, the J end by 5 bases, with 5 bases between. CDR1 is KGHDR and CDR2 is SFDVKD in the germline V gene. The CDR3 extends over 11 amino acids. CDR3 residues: CATSGGYGYTF. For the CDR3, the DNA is TGTGCCACCAGTGGGGGGTATGGCTACACCTTC.